The clone carrying this T cell receptor beta chain was observed a handful of times. What it recognizes is unknown. CD45RO+ cells and CCR7-negative CD45RA+ TemRA cells were combined as CD8 memory. The data are from a study of shared clonotypes between healthy human individuals. Libraries were prepared by immunoSEQ multiplex PCR; TCRdb keeps only in-frame clonotypes and omits some of them. There are roughly 660,000 clones in the sample; about 92% occur only once, and 34% lies in the top ten. Regarding the study as a whole: It was the non-shared clonotypes that had lower generation probabilities than clonotypes shared by all four donors. Clonotype sharing among the donors was expected to vary with sequencing depth.

The receptor comes from a man aged 18-30 years in good health. Some clones in this sample may be carry-over from other donors' samples. What was sequenced was memory CD8+ T cells from PBMCs. Subset described: CD45RO+ cells pooled with CCR7-negative TemRA cells.

The CDR3 protein is CAISEWQSYEAFF. The CDR3 nucleotides are TGTGCCATCAGTGAATGGCAGAGTTATGAAGCTTTCTTT. The chain links TRBV10-3 to TRBJ1-1; D is uncertain. The germline V and J ends were trimmed by 3 bases and 7 bases, with 12 bases remaining between them. Germline CDR1 reads ENHRY; CDR2 reads SYGVKD. This CDR3 spans 13 amino acids.